The present T cell receptor (beta chain) was sequenced within a study of shared clonotypes between healthy human individuals. The J segment lost 5 bases and the V segment lost 5 bases, leaving 14 bases of the junction unmatched. Germline values: CDR1 ENHRY, CDR2 SYGVKD. The CDR3 consists of 17 residues. It was 300 ng DNA, tens of thousands of T cell genomes, that went into each replicate PCR of unsorted PBMC. Profiling relied on immunoSEQ multiplex PCR, and the TCRdb table lists in-frame clones only, not all of them. The sample has about 480,000 clones, around 79% seen once; the top ten hold over 10%.

The chain employs TRBV10-3 and TRBJ2-5; 10 nucleotides match TRBD2. This TCR was recovered from a woman between 35 and 50 years old in good health. Some clones in this sample may be carry-over from other donors' samples. The sample was PBMCs. The CDR3 loop reads CAISRSSLAGGGETQYF. The CDR3 nucleotides read TGTGCCATCAGTCGCAGCTCCTTAGCGGGAGGAGGTGAGACCCAGTACTTC.